The 4 T cell receptor beta chains reported below all come from one sample, sequenced in a study of shared clonotypes between healthy human individuals. Assay used: immunoSEQ multiplex PCR; TCRdb lists only in-frame clones, some missing. The data hold roughly 2,000,000 clones, with about 94% observed a single time. CD45RO-negative CD8 cells positively selected for CCR7 made up the naive population, which excluded terminally differentiated effector memory CD45RA+ cells. Sequencing used naive CD8+ T cells sorted from blood. These receptors all come from a man between 18 and 29 years old in good health.

The V call is TRBV5-6, the J call TRBJ2-6, with D unclear. Per germline, CDR1 SGHDT and CDR2 YYEEEE. Trimming removed 0 bases from V and 0 bases from J, with 16 bases in between. The CDR3 runs 19 residues. The CDR3 DNA reads as TGTGCCAGCAGCTTGGAGCCGGGTAGGGTTAGCTCTGGGGCCAACGTCCTGACTTTC. As protein: CASSLEPGRVSSGANVLTF. Combining the CDR3 with reference TRBV5-6 and TRBJ2-6 gives the whole variable domain DAGVTQSPTHLIKTRGQQVTLRCSPKSGHDTVSWYQQALGQGPQFIFQYYEEEERQRGNFPDRFSGHQFPNYSSELNVNALLLGDSALYLCASSLEPGRVSSGANVLTFGAGSRLTVL.

The rearrangement joins TRBV11-2 to TRBJ2-5; D might be TRBD1 (6 bases). The CDR3 sequence is 15 residues long. V was cut by 1 base and J by 5 bases, with 14 bases left in between. Germline assignment: CDR1 SGHAT and CDR2 FQNNGV. The chain's CDR3 is CASSLGVQGGETQYF. The CDR3 DNA is TGTGCCAGCAGCTTAGGGGTACAGGGTGGTGAGACCCAGTACTTC. Full variable domain (rest looked up from reference TRBV11-2 and TRBJ2-5): EAGVAQSPRYKIIEKRQSVAFWCNPISGHATLYWYQQILGQGPKLLIQFQNNGVVDDSQLPKDRFSAERLKGVDSTLKIQPAKLEDSAVYLCASSLGVQGGETQYFGPGTRLLVL.

This sequence joins TRBV7-2 and TRBJ2-7; 9 bases fit TRBD2. This CDR3 has 14 amino acids. Trimming at V came to 3 bases and at J to 4 bases, leaving 4 bases not matched to a gene. Germline V lookup: CDR1 SGHTA, CDR2 FQGNSA. The CDR3 sequence: CASSFSGSVYEQYF. CDR3 nucleotide sequence: TGTGCCAGCAGCTTTAGCGGGAGTGTTTACGAGCAGTACTTC.

The J gene is TRBJ1-1, the V gene TRBV27; TRBD1 matches 8 bases. The CDR3 spans 16 residues. V dropped 5 bases and J dropped 4; count of bases not matched to a gene: 12. CDR1 is MNHEY and CDR2 is SMNVEV in the germline V gene (reference sequence). The CDR3 region has the DNA TGTGCCAGCAGTCCACGGACAGGGATGGGATTCACTGAAGCTTTCTTT. Protein: CASSPRTGMGFTEAFF.